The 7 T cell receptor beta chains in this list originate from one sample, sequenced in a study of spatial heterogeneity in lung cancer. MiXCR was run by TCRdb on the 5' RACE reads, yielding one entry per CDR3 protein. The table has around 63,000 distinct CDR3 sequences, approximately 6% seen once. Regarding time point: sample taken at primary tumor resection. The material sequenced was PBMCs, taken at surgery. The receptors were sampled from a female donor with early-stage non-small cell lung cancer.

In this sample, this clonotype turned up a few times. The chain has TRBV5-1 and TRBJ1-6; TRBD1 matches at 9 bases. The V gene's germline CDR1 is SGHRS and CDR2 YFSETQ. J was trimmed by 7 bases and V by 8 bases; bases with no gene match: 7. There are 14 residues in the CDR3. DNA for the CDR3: TGCGCCAGTAACCCAGGACAGGGGAATTCACCCCTCCACTTT. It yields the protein CASNPGQGNSPLHF.

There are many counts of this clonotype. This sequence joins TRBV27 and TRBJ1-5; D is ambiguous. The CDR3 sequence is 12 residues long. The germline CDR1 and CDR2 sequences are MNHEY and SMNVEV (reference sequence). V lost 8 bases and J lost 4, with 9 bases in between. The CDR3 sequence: CASRSGNQPQHF. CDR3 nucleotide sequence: TGTGCCAGCCGTTCGGGAAATCAGCCCCAGCATTTT.

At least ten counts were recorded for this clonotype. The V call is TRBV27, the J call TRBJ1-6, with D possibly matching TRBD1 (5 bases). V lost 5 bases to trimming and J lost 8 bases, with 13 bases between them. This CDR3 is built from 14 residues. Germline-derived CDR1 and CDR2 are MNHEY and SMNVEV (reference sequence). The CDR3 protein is CASSLWGGDSPLHF. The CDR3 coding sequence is TGTGCCAGCAGTCTCTGGGGGGGTGATTCACCCCTCCACTTT.

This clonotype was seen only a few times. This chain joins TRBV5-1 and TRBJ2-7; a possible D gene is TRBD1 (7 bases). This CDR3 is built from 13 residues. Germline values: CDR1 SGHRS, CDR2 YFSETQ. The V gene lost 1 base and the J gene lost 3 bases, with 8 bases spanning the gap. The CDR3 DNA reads TGCGCCAGCAGCTTGCAGGGGGGCTACGAGCAGTACTTC. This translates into CASSLQGGYEQYF. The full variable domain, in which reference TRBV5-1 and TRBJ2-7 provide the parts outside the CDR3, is KAGVTQTPRYLIKTRGQQVTLSCSPISGHRSVSWYQQTPGQGLQFLFEYFSETQRNKGNFPGRFSGRQFSNSRSEMNVSTLELGDSALYLCASSLQGGYEQYFGPGTRLTVT.

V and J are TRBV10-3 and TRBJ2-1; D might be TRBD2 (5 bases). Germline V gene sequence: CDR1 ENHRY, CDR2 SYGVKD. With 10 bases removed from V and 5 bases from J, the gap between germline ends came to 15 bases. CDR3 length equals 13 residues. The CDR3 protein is CASCLDFDNEQFF. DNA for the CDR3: TGTGCCAGCTGCTTGGACTTTGACAATGAGCAGTTCTTC.

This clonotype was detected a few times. In DNA form, the CDR3 reads TGTGCCAGCAGCAAAGAGCGCGAGTTATGTGGGCAGCTACAAGAGACCCAGTACTTC. Translating it yields CASSKERELCGQLQETQYF. The rearrangement uses TRBV21-1 and TRBJ2-5. TRBV21-1 is assigned pseudogene status. CDR3 size: 19 residues.

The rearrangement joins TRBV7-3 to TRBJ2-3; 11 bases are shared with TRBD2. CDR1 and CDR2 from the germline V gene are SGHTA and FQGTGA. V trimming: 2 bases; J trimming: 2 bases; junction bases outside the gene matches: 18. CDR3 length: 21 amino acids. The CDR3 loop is CASSLPEGSGGAGRPTDTQYF. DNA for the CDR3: TGTGCCAGCAGCTTACCCGAGGGTAGCGGGGGGGCCGGGAGACCCACAGATACGCAGTATTTT.